Given below is one TCR beta chain in context. CDR3 length: 15 residues. Germline V gene sequence: CDR1 MGHRA, CDR2 YSYEKL. Trimming took 8 bases from V and 5 from J; bases not matched to a gene: 9. This record comes from a study of blood T cell repertoires in COVID-19. Turning to the study itself: T cells, B-cell-depleted T cells, or PBMCs provided the cDNA or gDNA that served as material.

Libraries were prepared by immunoSEQ multiplex PCR; TCRdb keeps only in-frame clonotypes and omits some of them. The sample has about 260,000 clones, over 75% seen once. Material for sequencing was peripheral blood. The chain couples TRBV4-1 to TRBJ2-2; 9 bases agree with TRBD2. The TCR sequence derives from a human donor in a cohort sampled during active COVID-19. The CDR3 DNA follows: TGCGCCAGCGGGAGTAGCGGGAGAGGGACCGGGGAGCTGTTTTTT. This encodes CASGSSGRGTGELFF.